These 11 T cell receptor beta chains share one sample of origin, sequenced in a study of cytomegalovirus exposure and HLA in healthy donors. Produced via immunoSEQ multiplex PCR; TCRdb's table is partial and in-frame only. The table includes about 74,000 clones, about 93% detected once. The sequenced sample was PBMCs. The receptors shown here come from a woman under 30 in good health and CMV-seropositive.

The chain's CDR3 is CASSEASRGIQYF. The CDR3 region has the DNA TGTGCCAGCAGTGAAGCGTCCCGGGGGATCCAGTACTTC. This chain joins TRBV2 and TRBJ2-5, with TRBD2 as a possible D gene (6 bases). CDR3 length: 13 amino acids. Germline lookup yields CDR1 SNHLY and CDR2 FYNNEI. Trimming stripped 0 bases from V and 10 bases from J, with 12 bases between.

This clone was observed a single time. This chain connects TRBV5-1 to TRBJ2-1; TRBD1 might be the D (5 bases). V was pared by 0 bases and J by 5 bases, with 12 bases between. Germline CDR1 and CDR2: SGHRS and YFSETQ. The CDR3 loop spans 15 amino acids. The CDR3 coding sequence is TGCGCCAGCAGCTTGGGTCAGGGTCGGCACAATGAGCAGTTCTTC. It specifies CASSLGQGRHNEQFF. Together with reference TRBV5-1 and TRBJ2-1, the CDR3 gives the full variable domain: KAGVTQTPRYLIKTRGQQVTLSCSPISGHRSVSWYQQTPGQGLQFLFEYFSETQRNKGNFPGRFSGRQFSNSRSEMNVSTLELGDSALYLCASSLGQGRHNEQFFGPGTRLTVL.

A few counts support this clone. The chain recombines TRBV19 with TRBJ1-5; D unresolved. CDR3 size: 13 residues. Germline V gene data show CDR1 as LNHDA and CDR2 as SQIVND (reference sequence). V lost 3 bases to trimming and J lost 5 bases, with 8 bases between them. CDR3 region: CASSMQLDQPQHF. Here the CDR3 DNA reads TGTGCCAGTAGTATGCAGTTGGATCAGCCCCAGCATTTT. The variable domain in full, completed from reference TRBV19 and TRBJ1-5, reads DGGITQSPKYLFRKEGQNVTLSCEQNLNHDAMYWYRQDPGQGLRLIYYSQIVNDFQKGDIAEGYSVSREKKESFPLTVTSAQKNPTAFYLCASSMQLDQPQHFGDGTRLSIL.

The chain combines TRBV5-6 with TRBJ1-2, with D perhaps matching TRBD1 (6 bases). Trimming pared 4 bases from V and 0 bases from J, leaving 13 bases between. The V gene's germline CDR1 is SGHDT and CDR2 YYEEEE. The CDR3 length is 15 residues. The CDR3 loop is CASSQGQSTNYGYTF. DNA for the CDR3: TGTGCCAGCAGCCAAGGACAGTCCACTAACTATGGCTACACCTTC.

The gene calls are TRBV7-3 and TRBJ2-5; the match to TRBD2 covers 9 bases. The CDR3 is made up of 16 amino acids. The V and J ends lost 1 base and 2 bases, in that order; junction bases with no gene match: 5. Looked up from germline, CDR1 is SGHTA and CDR2 is FQGTGA. In DNA, the CDR3 is TGTGCCAGCAGCTTAAATCCCGGACTAGCGCAAGAGACCCAGTACTTC. Its protein is CASSLNPGLAQETQYF.

The genes are TRBV6-6 and TRBJ1-1; 7 nucleotides agree with TRBD1. Trimming removed 5 bases from V and 4 bases from J; junction bases left unmatched: 13. This CDR3 is built from 16 residues. Germline V gives CDR1 MNHNY, CDR2 SVGAGI (reference sequence). The CDR3 here is CASSTLRKQGSTEAFF. The CDR3 coding sequence is TGTGCCAGCAGTACCCTCCGGAAACAGGGGAGCACTGAAGCTTTCTTT.

The chain employs TRBV11-3 and TRBJ1-4, with a possible D match to TRBD1 (5 bases). V lost 5 bases and J lost 4, with 14 bases in between. CDR3 size: 15 residues. The V gene's germline CDR1 is SGHNT and CDR2 YENEEA. The CDR3 reads CASSQGQAVNEKLFF. The CDR3 nucleotides are TGTGCCAGCAGCCAGGGCCAAGCCGTTAATGAAAAACTGTTTTTT.

The rearrangement uses TRBV2 and TRBJ2-1, with 8 bases fitting TRBD2. The germline V gene has CDR1 SNHLY and CDR2 FYNNEI. Trimming took 6 bases from V and 7 from J; bases not matched to a gene: 11. There are 15 residues in the CDR3. CDR3 protein: CASSRVAGGANEQFF. The CDR3 coding sequence is TGTGCCAGCAGCAGAGTGGCGGGAGGCGCGAATGAGCAGTTCTTC.

The CDR3 nucleotides are TGTGCCAGCAGCCCAGGGGGCGCAGCATACGAGACCCAGTACTTC. This gives the protein CASSPGGAAYETQYF. This chain uses TRBV5-6 with TRBJ2-5, with 8 bases identical to TRBD1. CDR3 length equals 15 residues. Unmatched junction bases numbered 10, after V lost 4 bases and J lost 5 bases. Germline values: CDR1 SGHDT, CDR2 YYEEEE.

V is TRBV4-1 and J is TRBJ2-5; 9 positions match TRBD2. V gave up 0 bases and J gave up 2 bases; unmatched junction bases: 10. Germline CDR1 MGHRA, CDR2 YSYEKL. CDR3 length equals 18 residues. CDR3 nucleotide sequence: TGCGCCAGCAGCCAAGATAGAGATAGCGGGGGTCCTCAAGAGACCCAGTACTTC. Residues: CASSQDRDSGGPQETQYF.

The CDR3 sequence: CASSLVRAAGEQYF. CDR3 nucleotide sequence: TGTGCCAGCAGCTTAGTTAGAGCGGCGGGGGAGCAGTACTTC. The chain joins TRBV7-8 to TRBJ2-7, with D possibly matching TRBD2 (6 bases). V lost 1 base and J lost 7, with 14 bases in between. Germline assignment: CDR1 SGHVS and CDR2 FQNEAQ. This CDR3 has 14 residues.